The 16 T cell receptor beta chains presented below share a single source sample, sequenced in a study of cytomegalovirus exposure and HLA in healthy donors. 13 Jbeta primers and 60 Vbeta primers were used for the PCR. Profiled with immunoSEQ multiplex PCR; TCRdb holds only in-frame clones, not every one. This sample's clone table lists under 200,000 clones. The sample taken for sequencing was PBMCs. These receptor sequences come from a man aged 30-40 years in good health and CMV-seronegative.

In DNA, the CDR3 is TGTGCCAGCAGCACCGGAGGAGGCGCGAACACCGGGGAGCTGTTTTTT. It is translated as CASSTGGGANTGELFF. V is TRBV7-9 and J is TRBJ2-2, with D possibly matching TRBD2 (5 bases). Germline V CDR1 and CDR2: SEHNR, FQNEAQ (reference sequence). Trimming removed 5 bases from V and 0 bases from J, with 13 bases in between. This CDR3 comprises 16 residues.

The chain is built from TRBV27 and TRBJ2-3; 14 bases are a match to TRBD2. J lost 7 bases, V lost 3 bases, and 9 bases had no gene match. Looked up from germline, CDR1 is MNHEY and CDR2 is SMNVEV (reference sequence). The CDR3 consists of 17 residues. The CDR3 nucleotides are TGTGCCAGCAGTTTCGAGGGGACTAGCGGGAGTGTGTATACGCAGTATTTT. Residues: CASSFEGTSGSVYTQYF.

The rearrangement joins TRBV6-1 to TRBJ1-5; D might be TRBD1 (5 bases). Germline-derived CDR1 and CDR2 are MNHNS and SASEGT. The ends were cut back, 8 bases at V and 0 bases at J, with 11 bases in the middle. This CDR3 region has 14 residues. In DNA, the CDR3 is TGTGCCAGCTCGGCGGGACTTAGCAATCAGCCCCAGCATTTT. Protein: CASSAGLSNQPQHF.

V gene TRBV5-1 combines with J gene TRBJ2-5, with 13 bases fitting TRBD2. The CDR3 sequence is 15 residues long. Looked up from germline, CDR1 is SGHRS and CDR2 is YFSETQ. V lost 5 bases and J lost 8; bases outside the gene matches: 9. Written as DNA, the CDR3 is TGCGCCAGCAGAAGGACTAGCGGGAGAGTTCTTACCCAGTACTTC. It codes for CASRRTSGRVLTQYF. Supplemented by reference TRBV5-1 and TRBJ2-5, the full variable domain reads KAGVTQTPRYLIKTRGQQVTLSCSPISGHRSVSWYQQTPGQGLQFLFEYFSETQRNKGNFPGRFSGRQFSNSRSEMNVSTLELGDSALYLCASRRTSGRVLTQYFGPGTRLLVL.

V gene TRBV11-3 combines with J gene TRBJ1-1; D unresolved. The V end lost 3 bases, the J end lost 1 base, and 9 bases lay between the germline ends. The CDR3 extends over 14 amino acids. Germline lookup yields CDR1 SGHNT and CDR2 YENEEA. The CDR3 reads CASSLRAENTEAFF. DNA of the CDR3: TGTGCCAGCAGCTTGAGGGCAGAGAACACTGAAGCTTTCTTT. Combining the CDR3 with reference TRBV11-3 and TRBJ1-1 gives the whole variable domain EAGVVQSPRYKIIEKKQPVAFWCNPISGHNTLYWYLQNLGQGPELLIRYENEEAVDDSQLPKDRFSAERLKGVDSTLKIQPAELGDSAVYLCASSLRAENTEAFFGQGTRLTVV.

The rearrangement uses TRBV27 and TRBJ2-7; 10 nucleotides match TRBD2. Per germline, CDR1 MNHEY and CDR2 SMNVEV (reference sequence). This CDR3 has 14 residues. J lost 7 bases, V lost 3 bases, and 6 bases had no gene match. As DNA, the CDR3 is TGTGCCAGCAGTTTGGCTAGCGGGGGCCCTGAGCAGTACTTC. The encoded protein is CASSLASGGPEQYF.

V gene TRBV9 combines with J gene TRBJ2-5; D gene unclear. The DNA end favors TRBJ2-7, so the J call may be wrong. CDR1 is SGDLS and CDR2 is YYNGEE in the germline V gene. The CDR3 consists of 14 residues. The CDR3 loop reads CASSVDGRGYEQYF. CDR3 nucleotides: TGTGCCAGCAGCGTAGACGGCCGAGGCTACGAGCAGTACTTC.

The rearrangement uses TRBV28 and TRBJ2-7; 9 bases map to TRBD1. CDR1 and CDR2 from the germline V gene are MDHEN and SYDVKM. Trimming took 8 bases from V and 3 from J; bases not matched to a gene: 14. The CDR3 loop spans 16 amino acids. This CDR3 reads CASAPVTGTGIYEQYF. The CDR3 region has the DNA TGTGCCAGCGCCCCCGTTACCGGGACAGGGATCTACGAGCAGTACTTC.

The chain uses TRBV4-1 and TRBJ1-2; D is undetermined. The CDR3 sequence is 16 residues long. Germline V gene sequence: CDR1 MGHRA, CDR2 YSYEKL. V lost 0 bases and J lost 3, with 14 bases in between. The CDR3 spells CASSQEPPERYYGYTF. CDR3 nucleotide sequence: TGCGCCAGCAGCCAAGAGCCCCCAGAGCGTTACTATGGCTACACCTTC.

The chain uses TRBV2 and TRBJ1-5, with 8 nucleotides matching TRBD1. This CDR3 comprises 15 residues. V lost 6 bases, J lost 5 bases, and 9 bases stayed unmatched. CDR1 is SNHLY and CDR2 is FYNNEI in the germline V gene. The CDR3 DNA reads as TGTGCCAGCAGGGGACAGGCTGTTAGGCATCAGCCCCAGCATTTT. It codes for CASRGQAVRHQPQHF.

The chain couples TRBV6-6 to TRBJ1-5; 8 bases line up with TRBD1. Germline CDR1 is MNHNY and CDR2 is SVGAGI (reference sequence). J was trimmed by 0 bases and V by 7 bases; bases with no gene match: 5. The CDR3 totals 15 residues. As DNA, the CDR3 is TGTGCCAGCACCAAACAGGGGGGTAGCAATCAGCCCCAGCATTTT. Translated: CASTKQGGSNQPQHF.

V is TRBV6-1 and J is TRBJ1-3; a weak D match, TRBD1 (6 bases). Trimming shortened V by 6 bases and J by 0 bases, and 9 bases separated the two germline ends. Germline V gives CDR1 MNHNS, CDR2 SASEGT. The CDR3 is made up of 14 amino acids. The CDR3 region is CASRQGLSGNTIYF. The CDR3 coding sequence is TGTGCCAGCAGACAGGGCCTCTCTGGAAACACCATATATTTT.

The J gene is TRBJ2-5, the V gene TRBV19, with 7 bases lining up with TRBD1. The CDR3 is 15 amino acids. The V segment lost 4 bases and the J segment 0 bases; nucleotides outside the gene matches: 5. Germline CDR1 is LNHDA and CDR2 is SQIVND (reference sequence). The DNA for the CDR3 is TGTGCCAGTAGTAAACTCAGGGGGTACCAAGAGACCCAGTACTTC. Encoded protein: CASSKLRGYQETQYF.

The chain is built from TRBV5-1 and TRBJ2-1, with 7 bases identical to TRBD2. This CDR3 spans 14 amino acids. From germline, CDR1 is SGHRS and CDR2 YFSETQ. V was clipped by 4 bases and J by 2 bases; unmatched bases: 3. The CDR3 is CASSMGGPYNEQFF. The CDR3 nucleotides read TGCGCCAGCAGCATGGGAGGGCCCTACAATGAGCAGTTCTTC.

This chain joins TRBV30 and TRBJ2-5; 10 bases match TRBD2. V lost 3 bases to trimming and J lost 0 bases; unmatched junction nucleotides: 4. This CDR3 region has 15 residues. Per the germline V gene, CDR1 is GTSNPN and CDR2 is SVGIG (reference sequence). CDR3: CAWRPTSGNQETQYF. CDR3 nucleotides: TGTGCCTGGAGGCCCACTAGCGGGAACCAAGAGACCCAGTACTTC.

The chain combines TRBV7-9 with TRBJ1-2; D unresolved. The CDR3 runs to 15 residues. Trimming shortened V by 1 base and J by 2 bases, and 11 bases separated the two germline ends. Germline V gene lookup returns CDR1 SEHNR and CDR2 FQNEAQ (reference sequence). CDR3 sequence reads: CASSLEYYSNYGYTF. DNA for the CDR3: TGTGCCAGCAGCTTAGAATATTATTCGAACTATGGCTACACCTTC. Full variable domain (remainder filled in from reference TRBV7-9 and TRBJ1-2): DTGVSQNPRHKITKRGQNVTFRCDPISEHNRLYWYRQTLGQGPEFLTYFQNEAQLEKSRLLSDRFSAERPKGSFSTLEIQRTEQGDSAMYLCASSLEYYSNYGYTFGSGTRLTVV.